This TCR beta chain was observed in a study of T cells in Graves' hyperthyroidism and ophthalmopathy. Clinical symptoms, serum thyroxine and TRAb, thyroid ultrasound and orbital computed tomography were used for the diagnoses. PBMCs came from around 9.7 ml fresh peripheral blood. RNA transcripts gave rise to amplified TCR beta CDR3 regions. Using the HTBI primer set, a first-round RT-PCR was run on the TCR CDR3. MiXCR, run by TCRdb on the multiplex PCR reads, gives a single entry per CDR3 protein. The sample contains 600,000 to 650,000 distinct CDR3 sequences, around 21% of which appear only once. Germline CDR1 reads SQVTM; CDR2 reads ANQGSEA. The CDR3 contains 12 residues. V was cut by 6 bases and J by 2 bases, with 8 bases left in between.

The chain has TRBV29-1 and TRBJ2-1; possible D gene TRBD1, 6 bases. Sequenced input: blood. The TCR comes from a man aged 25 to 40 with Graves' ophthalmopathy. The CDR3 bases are TGCAGCGTGGGGGACACCTACAATGAGCAGTTCTTC. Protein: CSVGDTYNEQFF.